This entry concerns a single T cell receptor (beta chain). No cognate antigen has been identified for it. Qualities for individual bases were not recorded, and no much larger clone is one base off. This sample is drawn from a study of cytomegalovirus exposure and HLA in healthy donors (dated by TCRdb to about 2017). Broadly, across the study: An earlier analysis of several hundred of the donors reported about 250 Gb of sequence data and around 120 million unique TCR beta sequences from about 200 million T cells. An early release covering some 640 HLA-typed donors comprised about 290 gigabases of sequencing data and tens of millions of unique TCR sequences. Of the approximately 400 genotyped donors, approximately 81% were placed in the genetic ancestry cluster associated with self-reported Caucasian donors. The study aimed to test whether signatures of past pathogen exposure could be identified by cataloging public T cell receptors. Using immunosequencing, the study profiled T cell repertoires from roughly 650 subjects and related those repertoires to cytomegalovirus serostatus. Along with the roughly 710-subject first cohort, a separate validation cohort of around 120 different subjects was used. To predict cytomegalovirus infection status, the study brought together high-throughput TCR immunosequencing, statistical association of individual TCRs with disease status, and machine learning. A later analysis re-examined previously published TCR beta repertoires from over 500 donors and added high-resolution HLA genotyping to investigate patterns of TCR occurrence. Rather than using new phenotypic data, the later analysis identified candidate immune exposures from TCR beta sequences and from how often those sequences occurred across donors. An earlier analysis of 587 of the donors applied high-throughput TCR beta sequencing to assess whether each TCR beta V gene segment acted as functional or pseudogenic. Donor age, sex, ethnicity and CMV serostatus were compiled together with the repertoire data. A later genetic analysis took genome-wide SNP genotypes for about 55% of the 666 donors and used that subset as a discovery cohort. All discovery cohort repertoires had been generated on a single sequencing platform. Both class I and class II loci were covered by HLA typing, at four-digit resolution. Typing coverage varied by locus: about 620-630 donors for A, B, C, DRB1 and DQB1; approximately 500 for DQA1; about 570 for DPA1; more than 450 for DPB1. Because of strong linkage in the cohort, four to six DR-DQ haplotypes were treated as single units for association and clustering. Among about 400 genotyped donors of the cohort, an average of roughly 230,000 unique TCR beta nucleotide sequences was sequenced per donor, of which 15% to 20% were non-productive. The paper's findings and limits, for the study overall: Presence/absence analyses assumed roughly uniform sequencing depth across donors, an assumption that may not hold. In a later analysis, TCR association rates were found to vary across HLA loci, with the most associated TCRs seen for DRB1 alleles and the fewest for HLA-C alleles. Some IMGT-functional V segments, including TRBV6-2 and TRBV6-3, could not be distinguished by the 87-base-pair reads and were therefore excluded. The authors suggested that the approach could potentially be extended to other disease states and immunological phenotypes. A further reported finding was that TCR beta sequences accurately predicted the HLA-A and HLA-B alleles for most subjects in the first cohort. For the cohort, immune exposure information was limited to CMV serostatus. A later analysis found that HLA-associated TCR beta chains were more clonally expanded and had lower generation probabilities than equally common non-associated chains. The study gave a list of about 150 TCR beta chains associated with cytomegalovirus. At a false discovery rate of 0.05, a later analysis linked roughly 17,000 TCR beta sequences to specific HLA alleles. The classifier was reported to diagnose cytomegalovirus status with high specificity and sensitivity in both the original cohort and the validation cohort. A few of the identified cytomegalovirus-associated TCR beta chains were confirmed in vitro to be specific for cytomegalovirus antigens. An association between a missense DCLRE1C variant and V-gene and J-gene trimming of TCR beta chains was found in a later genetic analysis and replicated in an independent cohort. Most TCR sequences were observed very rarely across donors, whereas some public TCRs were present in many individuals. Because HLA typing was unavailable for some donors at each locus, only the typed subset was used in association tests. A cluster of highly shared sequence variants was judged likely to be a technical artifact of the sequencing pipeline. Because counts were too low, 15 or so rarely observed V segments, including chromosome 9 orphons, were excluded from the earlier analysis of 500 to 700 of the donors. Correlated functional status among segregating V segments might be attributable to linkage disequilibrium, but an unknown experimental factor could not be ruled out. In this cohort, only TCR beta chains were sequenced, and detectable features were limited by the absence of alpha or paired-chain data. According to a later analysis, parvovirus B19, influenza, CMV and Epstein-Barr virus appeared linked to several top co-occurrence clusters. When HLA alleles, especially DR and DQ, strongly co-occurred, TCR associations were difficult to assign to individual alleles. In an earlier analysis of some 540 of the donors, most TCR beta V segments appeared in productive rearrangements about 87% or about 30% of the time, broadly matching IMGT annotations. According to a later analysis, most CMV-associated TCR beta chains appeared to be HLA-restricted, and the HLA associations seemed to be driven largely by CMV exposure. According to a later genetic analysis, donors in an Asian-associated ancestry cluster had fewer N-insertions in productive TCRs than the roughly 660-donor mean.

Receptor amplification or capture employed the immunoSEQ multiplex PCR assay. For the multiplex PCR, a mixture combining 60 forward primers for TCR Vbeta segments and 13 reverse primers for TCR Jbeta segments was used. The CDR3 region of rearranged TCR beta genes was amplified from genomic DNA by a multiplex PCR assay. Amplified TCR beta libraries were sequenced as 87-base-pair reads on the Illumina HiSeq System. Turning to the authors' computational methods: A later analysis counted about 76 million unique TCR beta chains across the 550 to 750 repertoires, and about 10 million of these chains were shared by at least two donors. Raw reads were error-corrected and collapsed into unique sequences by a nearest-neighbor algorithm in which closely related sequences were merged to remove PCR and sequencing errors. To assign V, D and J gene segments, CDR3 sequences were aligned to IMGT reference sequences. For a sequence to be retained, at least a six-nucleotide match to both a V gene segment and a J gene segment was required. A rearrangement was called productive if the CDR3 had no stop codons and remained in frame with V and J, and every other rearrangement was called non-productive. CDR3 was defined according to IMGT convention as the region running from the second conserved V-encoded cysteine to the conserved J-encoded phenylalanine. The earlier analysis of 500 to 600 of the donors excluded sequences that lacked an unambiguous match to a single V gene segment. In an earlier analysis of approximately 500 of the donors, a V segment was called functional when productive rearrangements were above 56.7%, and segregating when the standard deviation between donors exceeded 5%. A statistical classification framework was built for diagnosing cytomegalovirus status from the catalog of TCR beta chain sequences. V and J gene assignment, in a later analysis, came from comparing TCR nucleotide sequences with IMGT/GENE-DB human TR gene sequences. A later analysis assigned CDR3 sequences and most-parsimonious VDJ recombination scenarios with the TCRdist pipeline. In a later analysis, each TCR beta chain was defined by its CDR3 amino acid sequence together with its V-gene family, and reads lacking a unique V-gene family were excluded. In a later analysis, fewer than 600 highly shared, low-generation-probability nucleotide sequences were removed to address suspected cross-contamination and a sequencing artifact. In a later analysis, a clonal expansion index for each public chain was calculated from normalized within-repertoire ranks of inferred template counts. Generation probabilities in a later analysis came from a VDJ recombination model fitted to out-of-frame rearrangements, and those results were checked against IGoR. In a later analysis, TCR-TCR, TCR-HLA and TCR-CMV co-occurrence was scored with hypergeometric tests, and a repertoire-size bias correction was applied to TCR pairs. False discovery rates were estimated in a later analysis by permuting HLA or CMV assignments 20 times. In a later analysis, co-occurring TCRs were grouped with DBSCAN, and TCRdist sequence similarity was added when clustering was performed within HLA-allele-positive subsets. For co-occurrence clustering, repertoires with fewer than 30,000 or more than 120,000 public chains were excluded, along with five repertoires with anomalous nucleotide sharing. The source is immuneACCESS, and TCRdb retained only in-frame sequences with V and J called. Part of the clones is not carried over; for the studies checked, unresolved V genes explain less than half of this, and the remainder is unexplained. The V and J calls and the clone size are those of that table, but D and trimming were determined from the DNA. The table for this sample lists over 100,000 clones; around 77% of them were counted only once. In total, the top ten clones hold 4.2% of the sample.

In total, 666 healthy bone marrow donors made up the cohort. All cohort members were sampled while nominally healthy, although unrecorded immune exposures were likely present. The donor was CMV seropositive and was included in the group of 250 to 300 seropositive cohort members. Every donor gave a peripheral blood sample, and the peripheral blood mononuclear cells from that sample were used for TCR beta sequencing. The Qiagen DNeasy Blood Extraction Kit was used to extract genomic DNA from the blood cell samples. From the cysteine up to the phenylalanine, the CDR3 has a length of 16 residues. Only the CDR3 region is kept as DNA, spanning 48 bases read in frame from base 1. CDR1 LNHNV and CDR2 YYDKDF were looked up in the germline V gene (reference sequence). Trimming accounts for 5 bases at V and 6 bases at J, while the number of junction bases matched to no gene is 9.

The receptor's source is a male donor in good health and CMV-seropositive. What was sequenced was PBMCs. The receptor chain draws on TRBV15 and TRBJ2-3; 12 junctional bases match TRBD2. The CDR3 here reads CATSARLAGVTDTQYF. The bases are TGTGCCACCAGCGCCCGACTAGCGGGAGTAACGGATACGCAGTATTTT.